Listed below are T cell receptor beta chains from one sample, sequenced in a study of molecular identifiers for immune sequencing clone quantification. Each CDR3 protein is one row after TCRdb ran MiXCR on the PCR reads. The sample lists around 460,000 distinct CDR3 sequences; about a fifth were seen once. Sequenced sample: naive CD8+ T cells from blood, with Jurkat cell RNA spiked in. The receptors here all came from a human donor in good health. Some libraries in this study had Jurkat cell RNA spiked in. Both conserved end residues are part of each CDR3. The D gene is left open where the match is weak. The size entry is marked missing in some rows and otherwise reads once, few, many or a size class.

V gene	D gene	clone size	J gene	CDR3 DNA	CDR3 protein
TRBV9	TRBD2	few	TRBJ2-5	TGTGCCAGCAGCGTAGAAGCGGGGGTTCAAGAGACCCAGTACTTC	CASSVEAGVQETQYF
TRBV11-2	.	.	TRBJ2-7	TGTGCCAGCAGCTTAGACCCAGTTCACTACGAGCAGTACTTC	CASSLDPVHYEQYF
TRBV29-1	.	few	TRBJ1-1	TGCAGCCTTCCCACCGGAATAGAAGCTTTCTTT	CSLPTGIEAFF
TRBV27	TRBD2	many	TRBJ2-3	TGTGCCAGCAGTCTCCCGGGACTAGCGGGAGCAGATACGCAGTATTTT	CASSLPGLAGADTQYF
TRBV4-3	.	.	TRBJ2-7	TGCGCCAGCAGCCAAGATCCCGGGGGCAGCTACGGGCAGTACTTC	CASSQDPGGSYGQYF
TRBV2	TRBD2	.	TRBJ2-7	TGTGCCACGGGACTAGTTCTCCACGAGCAGTACTTC	CATGLVLHEQYF
TRBV6-1	.	many	TRBJ2-7	TGTGCCAGCACCCGGGACGGCTCCTACGAGCAGTACTTC	CASTRDGSYEQYF
TRBV5-4	TRBD2	few	TRBJ2-3	TGTGCCAGCAGGACTAGCGGGGCACAGAACACGCAGTATTTT	CASRTSGAQNTQYF
TRBV9	.	.	TRBJ2-1	TGTGCCAGCAGCCGTACAGGGTCTATCTACAATGAGCAGTTCTTC	CASSRTGSIYNEQFF
TRBV20-1	.	few	TRBJ2-7	TGCAGTGCTAGAGATCAGGAGGACGTAGGGGCCTACGAGCAGTACTTC	CSARDQEDVGAYEQYF
TRBV4-3	.	few	TRBJ2-7	TGCGCCAGCAGCCAAGATAGGGCTAGTCGGTTGGCGTACGAGCAGTACTTC	CASSQDRASRLAYEQYF
TRBV4-1	.	.	TRBJ1-2	TGCGCCAGCAGCCAAGAGCGGGGTGCTCCCGCCCTCTATGGCTACACCTTC	CASSQERGAPALYGYTF
TRBV27	.	few	TRBJ2-3	TGTGCCAGCAGTTTCGGGGACTCCCGGGCGGCAGATACGCAGTATTTT	CASSFGDSRAADTQYF
TRBV5-1	TRBD2	.	TRBJ2-7	TGCGCCAGCAGCCTGGCCATGGGCGGGAGGGGACAAAAGGAGCAGTACTTC	CASSLAMGGRGQKEQYF
TRBV12-3/TRBV12-4	.	many	TRBJ1-2	TGTGCCAGCAGTTTAGAGGTCCGATTCATTAACTATGGCTACACCTTC	CASSLEVRFINYGYTF
TRBV4-1	.	once	TRBJ1-1	TGCGCCAGCAGCCCCCAGGGACTTAACACTGAAGCTTCCTTT	CASSPQGLNTEASF
TRBV5-6	.	few	TRBJ2-7	TGTGCCAGCAGCTTGGGGGCAGGGTGGTACGAGCAGTACTTC	CASSLGAGWYEQYF
TRBV28	.	.	TRBJ1-1	TGTGCCAGCACCAACGGGGGGCCTGGAGCTTTCTTT	CASTNGGPGAFF
TRBV12-3/TRBV12-4	TRBD1	.	TRBJ2-3	TGTGCCAGCAGTGCCTACAGGGGGCGGACAGATACGCAGTATTTT	CASSAYRGRTDTQYF
TRBV4-1	.	many	TRBJ2-3	TGCGCCAGCAGCCAAGCTGGGGGCACAGATACGCAGTATTTT	CASSQAGGTDTQYF
TRBV6-5	TRBD1	once	TRBJ2-5	TGTGCCAGCAGTATGGCCAGACAGGGTCAAGAGACCCAGTACTTC	CASSMARQGQETQYF
TRBV13	.	many	TRBJ1-4	TGTGCCAGCAGCTTACGTCGGGTAGTGCGTGATGAAAAACTGTTTTTT	CASSLRRVVRDEKLFF
TRBV29-1	.	few	TRBJ2-7	TGCAGCGTTTTGACAGACGACAGCTCCTACGAGCAGTACTTC	CSVLTDDSSYEQYF
TRBV6-6	.	few	TRBJ2-2	TGTGCCGGGCAATGGGGATCCAACACCGGGGAGCTGTTTTTT	CAGQWGSNTGELFF
TRBV28	.	.	TRBJ2-7	TGTGCCAGCAGTCTGGGACGGGACCCAGAATACGAGCAGTACTTC	CASSLGRDPEYEQYF
TRBV6-2/TRBV6-3	TRBD1	few	TRBJ2-7	TGTGCCACCGAGATACAGGGGGCTTACGAGCAGTACTTC	CATEIQGAYEQYF
TRBV12-3/TRBV12-4	.	.	TRBJ1-1	TGTGCCAGCAGTTTATCTCAGTACATGAACACTGAAGCTTTCTTT	CASSLSQYMNTEAFF
TRBV28	.	many	TRBJ2-7	TGTGCCAGCAGCTTAGTCCAGAGCTCCTACGAGCAGTACTTC	CASSLVQSSYEQYF